This T cell receptor (beta chain) was found in a study of cytomegalovirus exposure and HLA in healthy donors. About the study: Of about 400 genotyped donors, 81% clustered with self-reported Caucasian donors. General study results and limits: Certain sequence variants were highly shared and formed a cluster, and this cluster was likely a sequencing artifact. Roughly even sequencing depth across donors was the assumption behind the presence/absence analyses.

Of note for this clone: As yet, its antigen is unknown.

Primers included in the PCR were 60 Vbeta and 13 Jbeta primers. Data came from immunoSEQ multiplex PCR; TCRdb stores just in-frame clones and leaves some out. Counted here are approximately 140,000 clones, approximately 73% occurring once; the ten biggest clones make up 1.3%. Germline V lookup: CDR1 SGDLS, CDR2 YYNGEE. CDR3 length: 15 residues. V lost 3 bases to trimming and J lost 4 bases; unmatched junction nucleotides: 4. This sequence originates from a woman in her forties in good health and CMV-seronegative. Sequences were obtained from PBMCs. The chain is built from TRBV9 and TRBJ1-1; 12 bases match TRBD1. The DNA for the CDR3 is TGTGCCAGCAGCGGAGGGACAGGGGGCTTCACTGAAGCTTTCTTT. This translates into CASSGGTGGFTEAFF.